This T cell receptor beta chain was obtained from a study of cytomegalovirus exposure and HLA in healthy donors. V was pared by 8 bases and J by 8 bases, with 7 bases between. The CDR3 length is 11 residues. Germline V gene data show CDR1 as MDHEN and CDR2 as SYDVKM. In the PCR, 60 Vbeta and 13 Jbeta primers were used. Some clones are missing from TCRdb's copy, which holds only in-frame ones; the method was immunoSEQ multiplex PCR. Its table lists roughly 140,000 clones. The sample taken for sequencing was PBMCs. The clonotype comes from a male donor in good health and CMV-seronegative. This chain uses TRBV28 with TRBJ1-6; D might be TRBD1 (6 bases). As DNA, the CDR3 is TGTGCCAGCCGACAGGATTCACCCCTCCACTTT. Encoded protein: CASRQDSPLHF.